Each of the 17 T cell receptor beta chains below was sequenced from the same sample in a study of T cells after yellow fever vaccination. TCRdb reprocessed the 5' RACE reads with MiXCR, giving one entry per CDR3 protein. This table has around 350,000 distinct CDR3 sequences, more than 5.5% appearing once. This specimen was PBMCs, taken 5 days after the yellow fever booster vaccination. Receptors originate from a man younger than 40 who received the YFV17D yellow fever vaccine.

This chain uses TRBV6-1 with TRBJ2-5, with D possibly matching TRBD2 (5 bases). With 4 bases removed from V and 4 bases from J, the gap between germline ends came to 10 bases. CDR3 length equals 13 residues. Germline-derived CDR1 and CDR2 are MNHNS and SASEGT. The CDR3 region has the DNA TGTGCCAGCAGTGGAACTAGATTAGAGACCCAGTACTTC. It translates to CASSGTRLETQYF.

This clonotype was seen repeatedly, ten times or more. The chain combines TRBV15 with TRBJ2-7; TRBD2 is a possible D gene (6 bases). Deletions cut 0 bases from V and 4 bases from J, with 10 bases between. The CDR3 is 14 amino acids. Germline CDR1 is LNHNV and CDR2 is YYDKDF (reference sequence). The CDR3 bases are TGTGCCACCAGCAGAGACCGCGGAGGGTACGAGCAGTACTTC. As protein: CATSRDRGGYEQYF.

The V gene is TRBV20-1, the J gene TRBJ2-7; no clear D gene. This CDR3 is 13 amino acids long. Germline assignment: CDR1 DFQATT and CDR2 SNEGSKA (reference sequence). V was pared by 5 bases and J by 3 bases, with 14 bases between. The CDR3 reads CSAQSRADYEQYF. CDR3 DNA: TGCAGTGCTCAATCTAGGGCCGACTACGAGCAGTACTTC.

V usage is TRBV20-1 and J usage is TRBJ1-6, with unresolved D. Trimming cost V 3 bases and J 14 bases, with 17 bases left between them. CDR3 length: 13 amino acids. Germline V gives CDR1 DFQATT, CDR2 SNEGSKA (reference sequence). The CDR3 DNA reads as TGCAGTGCTAGTAGACCCAATAATTGGGCCCTCCACTTT. Its protein is CSASRPNNWALHF.

J is TRBJ1-5 and V is TRBV11-2, with D hard to call. CDR1 SGHAT and CDR2 FQNNGV come from the germline V gene. The CDR3 extends over 17 amino acids. V was pared by 1 base and J by 1 base, with 14 bases between. The CDR3 DNA sequence: TGTGCCAGCAGCTTAGTAGAAGGGTGGGGAAGCAATCAGCCCCAGCATTTT. This codes for CASSLVEGWGSNQPQHF.

This clonotype has ten or more counts. The chain is built from TRBV14 and TRBJ2-5, with D perhaps matching TRBD2 (6 bases). V was pared by 1 base and J by 2 bases, with 11 bases between. The germline V gene encodes CDR1 SGHDN and CDR2 FVKESK. The CDR3 sequence is 15 residues long. CDR3 coding DNA: TGTGCCAGCAGCCAAGTGGGACTTAGACAAGAGACCCAGTACTTC. Translated, it gives CASSQVGLRQETQYF.

This clonotype was detected only a few times. CDR3 sequence reads: CSATTGGEIYEQYF. The CDR3 nucleotides are TGCAGTGCAACGACAGGGGGCGAAATTTACGAGCAGTACTTC. The chain uses TRBV20-1 and TRBJ2-7; 10 positions match TRBD1. The germline CDR1 and CDR2 sequences are DFQATT and SNEGSKA (reference sequence). The CDR3 extends over 14 amino acids. V was clipped by 6 bases and J by 4 bases; unmatched bases: 9.

This clonotype appeared many times. This chain links TRBV4-3 with TRBJ2-3, with TRBD1 as a possible D gene (6 bases). Germline-derived CDR1 and CDR2 are LGHNA and YSLEER. CDR3 length: 16 residues. With 5 bases removed from V and 2 bases from J, the gap between germline ends came to 17 bases. As DNA, the CDR3 is TGCGCCAGCAGCGAACAGGGTGTAGCGTCCACAGATACGCAGTATTTT. Encoded protein: CASSEQGVASTDTQYF.

This clonotype was seen repeatedly, ten times or more. The rearrangement uses TRBV7-2 and TRBJ2-3, with 8 nucleotides matching TRBD2. Germline V gene sequence: CDR1 SGHTA, CDR2 FQGNSA. This CDR3 has 16 residues. With V trimmed by 2 bases and J by 0 bases, 4 bases remained unmatched. This chain's CDR3 is CASSLQSGGSTDTQYF. In nucleotides, the CDR3 is TGTGCCAGCAGCTTACAGTCGGGAGGGAGCACAGATACGCAGTATTTT.

This clonotype occurred many times. The CDR3 DNA reads TGTGCCAGCAGCCGGGAACTAGCGGGAGGCACAGATACGCAGTATTTT. It translates to CASSRELAGGTDTQYF. The gene calls are TRBV7-2 and TRBJ2-3; 11 nucleotides line up with TRBD2. Germline assignment: CDR1 SGHTA and CDR2 FQGNSA. V lost 5 bases, J lost 1 base, and 5 bases stayed unmatched. This CDR3 is built from 16 residues.

This clonotype was found many times. The rearrangement joins TRBV11-1 to TRBJ2-7; 9 positions match TRBD1. The CDR3 is made up of 19 amino acids. CDR1 and CDR2 from the germline V gene are SGHAT and FQDESV (reference sequence). Germline trimming cut 1 base from V and 0 bases from J; bases unmatched to any gene: 13. The CDR3: CASSLVKIGDRGTSYEQYF. The DNA for the CDR3 is TGTGCCAGCAGCTTAGTAAAAATAGGAGACAGGGGGACCTCCTACGAGCAGTACTTC.

The chain employs TRBV4-3 and TRBJ2-2; no clear D. The CDR3 extends over 16 amino acids. CDR1 LGHNA and CDR2 YSLEER come from the germline V gene. The V end lost 0 bases, the J end lost 4 bases, and 12 bases lay between the germline ends. CDR3 DNA sequence: TGCGCCAGCAGCCAAGAGATTATAGGATTCACCGGGGAGCTGTTTTTT. Its protein is CASSQEIIGFTGELFF.

This clonotype has more than one count but fewer than ten. V usage is TRBV12-3 or TRBV12-4 and J usage is TRBJ2-3; TRBD1 matches 9 bases. The CDR3 consists of 14 residues. The ends lost 5 bases at V and 7 bases at J; junction bases unmatched: 7. CDR3 DNA sequence: TGTGCCAGCAGTCCTGACAGGGGGGTAAATACGCAGTATTTT. It is translated as CASSPDRGVNTQYF.

This clonotype was seen many times. V is TRBV9 and J is TRBJ2-5; 8 bases line up with TRBD2. The V and J ends lost 0 bases and 2 bases, in that order; junction bases with no gene match: 6. The CDR3 spans 16 residues. The germline V gene has CDR1 SGDLS and CDR2 YYNGEE. CDR3 loop: CASSVDLAGMQETQYF. In DNA, the CDR3 is TGTGCCAGCAGCGTAGACCTAGCGGGTATGCAAGAGACCCAGTACTTC.

Regarding this clonotype: Compared with germline, one end of the junction differs, possibly owing to a read error. CDR3 nucleotide sequence: TGTGCCATCAGTTACTCTTCCCCCAGCGTCGCCTCCTACGAGCAGTACTTC. It is translated as CAISYSSPSVASYEQYF. The chain couples TRBV6-5 to TRBJ2-7, with no clear D. Per the germline V gene, CDR1 is MNHEY and CDR2 is SVGAGI. The CDR3 contains 17 residues.

This clonotype was seen repeatedly, ten times or more. V gene TRBV29-1 combines with J gene TRBJ2-7; no firm D call. The CDR3 is 12 amino acids. From germline, CDR1 is SQVTM and CDR2 ANQGSEA. Deletions cut 4 bases from V and 0 bases from J, with 7 bases between. The CDR3 sequence: CSVVVSSYEQYF. The CDR3 DNA follows: TGCAGCGTTGTGGTGAGCTCCTACGAGCAGTACTTC.

The rearrangement uses TRBV6-2 or TRBV6-3 and TRBJ2-2; tentative D call: TRBD2 (6 bases). Germline CDR1 reads MNHEY; CDR2 reads SVGEGT. The CDR3 runs 13 residues. Trimming pared 7 bases from V and 3 bases from J, leaving 9 bases between. Here the CDR3 DNA reads TGTGCCAGCATACGGAGGGACACCGGGGAGCTGTTTTTT. Protein sequence: CASIRRDTGELFF.